This TCR beta chain was recorded in a study of T cell repertoires in cytomegalovirus infection. Overall study results and limits: The ex vivo response was dominated by HLA-C-restricted CMV-specific TCR beta clonotypes.

In its sample, this clonotype was seen many times. Its antigen remains unidentified. Germline V lookup: CDR1 LNHNV, CDR2 YYDKDF (reference sequence). V shed 0 bases and J 15 bases; nucleotides not matched to a gene: 7. This CDR3 is built from 13 residues. From the reads, TCRdb called clonotypes with MiXCR, one entry per CDR3 protein. This repertoire shows almost 550,000 distinct CDR3 sequences, more than 15% found once; its top ten account for under 30%. The rearrangement uses TRBV15 and TRBJ1-3; TRBD1 matches 8 bases. The source is a human donor in good health (CMV status not recorded). Some clones in this sample may be carry-over from other donors' samples. The source material was CD8+ T cells from PBMCs. The CDR3 nucleotides are TGTGCCACCAGCAGAGATAGGGGACAGGCCCCATATTTT. This translates into CATSRDRGQAPYF.